This TCR beta chain was sequenced for a study of blood T cell repertoires in COVID-19. Study as a whole: Samples of COVID-19 (acute and convalescent) were obtained from the United States, Italy and Spain. PBMCs, B-cell-depleted T cells, or T cells were the source of the cDNA or gDNA that made up the material.

Per the study methods: Estimation of nucleated cell counts was performed using reference gene primer amplification. The data were produced by immunoSEQ multiplex PCR, yet TCRdb's version contains in-frame clones alone and is incomplete. Clonal size and the V and J genes are those of that table, whereas D and trimming came from the DNA. The data show approximately 250,000 clones, 65% to 85% seen once. The sequence was collected from a middle-aged woman who had recovered from COVID-19. The specimen sequenced was peripheral blood.

The chain's CDR3 is CASSLRFGETQYF. CDR3 nucleotide sequence: TGTGCCAGCAGCTTGCGGTTCGGGGAGACCCAGTACTTC. This chain links TRBV5-5 with TRBJ2-5; D is undetermined. The ends were cut back, 1 base at V and 5 bases at J, with 9 bases in the middle. CDR1 is SGHKS, CDR2 YYEKEE, per germline (reference sequence). The CDR3 is 13 residues long.